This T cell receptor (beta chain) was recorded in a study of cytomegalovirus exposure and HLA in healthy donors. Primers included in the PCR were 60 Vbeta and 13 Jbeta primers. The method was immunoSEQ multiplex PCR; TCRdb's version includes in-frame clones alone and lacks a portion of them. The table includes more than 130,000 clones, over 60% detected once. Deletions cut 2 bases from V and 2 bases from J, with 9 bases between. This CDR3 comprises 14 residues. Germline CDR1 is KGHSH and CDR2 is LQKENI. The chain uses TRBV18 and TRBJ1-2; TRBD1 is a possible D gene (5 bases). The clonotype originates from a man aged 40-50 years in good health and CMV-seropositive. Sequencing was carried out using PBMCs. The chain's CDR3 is CASSPLRGNYGYTF. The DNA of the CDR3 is TGTGCCAGCTCACCATTGCGGGGGAACTATGGCTACACCTTC.